This entry describes one T cell receptor (beta chain). The antigen remains unidentified. PBMCs came from 8.5 to 10 ml fresh peripheral blood. This specimen belongs to a study of T cells in Graves' hyperthyroidism and ophthalmopathy. Trimming removed 1 base from V and 5 bases from J; junction bases left unmatched: 6. The CDR3 extends over 16 amino acids. Germline V gene sequence: CDR1 SGHRS, CDR2 YFSETQ. There were TCR beta CDR3 regions amplified from RNA transcripts. Primed by the HTBI set, a first-round RT-PCR was run on the TCR CDR3. MiXCR, run by TCRdb on the multiplex PCR reads, gives a single entry per CDR3 protein. This table holds under 400,000 distinct CDR3 sequences, 14% found once. Overall study results and limits: Blood also held most thyroid clonotypes expanded beyond 0.001.

This receptor was identified in an older woman with Graves' hyperthyroidism. The sample comprised blood. V and J are TRBV5-1 and TRBJ2-5; 12 positions agree with TRBD2. The CDR3 protein is CASSLTLAGGQETQYF. In DNA, the CDR3 is TGCGCCAGCAGCTTGACTCTAGCGGGAGGGCAGGAGACCCAGTACTTC.